Given below is one T cell receptor beta chain in context. Antigen unknown. These data are taken from a study of beta chain features in type 1 diabetes. Broader study findings: It was among patients, rather than healthy donors, that naive, central memory and Treg TCRB repertoires appeared more similar.

The sequenced template was cDNA made from the entire isolated RNA. The repertoire was sequenced with immunoSEQ multiplex PCR; TCRdb's copy has only in-frame clones and lacks some. The sample yields about 160,000 clones, less than 9.5% seen once. The ends were cut back, 10 bases at V and 1 base at J, with 16 bases in the middle. This CDR3 comprises 14 residues. CDR1 and CDR2 from the germline V gene are SNHLY and FYNNEI. Sequences were obtained from central memory CD4+ T cells from blood. The genes are TRBV2 and TRBJ1-2; D possibly corresponds to TRBD1 (6 bases). The receptor was derived from a woman aged 18-30 years in good health. The CDR3 reads CAIQGRGNNYGYTF. As DNA, the CDR3 is TGTGCCATCCAAGGCAGGGGAAATAACTATGGCTACACCTTC.